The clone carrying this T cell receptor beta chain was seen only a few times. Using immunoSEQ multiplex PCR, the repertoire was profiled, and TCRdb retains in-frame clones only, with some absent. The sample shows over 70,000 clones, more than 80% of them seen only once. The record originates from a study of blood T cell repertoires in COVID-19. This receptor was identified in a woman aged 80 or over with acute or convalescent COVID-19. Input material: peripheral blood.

The CDR3 region has the DNA TGTGCCTGGAGTGTATGGCAGGGGGTATCACCCCTCCACTTT. The encoded protein is CAWSVWQGVSPLHF. The chain recombines TRBV30 with TRBJ1-6; 7 bases match TRBD1. Germline-derived CDR1 and CDR2 are GTSNPN and SVGIG (reference sequence). The CDR3 is 14 residues long. V dropped 0 bases and J dropped 10; count of bases not matched to a gene: 6.